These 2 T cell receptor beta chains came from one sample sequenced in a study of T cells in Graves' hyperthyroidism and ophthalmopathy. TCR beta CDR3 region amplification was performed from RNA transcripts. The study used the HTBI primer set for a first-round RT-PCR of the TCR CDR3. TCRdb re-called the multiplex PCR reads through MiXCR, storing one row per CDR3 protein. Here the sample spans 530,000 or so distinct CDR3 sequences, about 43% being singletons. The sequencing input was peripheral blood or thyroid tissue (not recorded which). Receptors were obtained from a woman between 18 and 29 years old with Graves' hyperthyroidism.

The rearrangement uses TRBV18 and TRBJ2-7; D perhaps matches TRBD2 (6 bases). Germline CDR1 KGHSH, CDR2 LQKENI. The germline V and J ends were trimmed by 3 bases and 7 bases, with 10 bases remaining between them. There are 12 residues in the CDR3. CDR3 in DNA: TGTGCCAGCTCACCGGAGGGCCGGGAGCAGTACTTC. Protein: CASSPEGREQYF.

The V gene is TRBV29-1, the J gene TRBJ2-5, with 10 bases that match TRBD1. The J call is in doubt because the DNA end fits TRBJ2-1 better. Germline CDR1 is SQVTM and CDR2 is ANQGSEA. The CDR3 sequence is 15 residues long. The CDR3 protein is CSVEPRDRGDDEQFF. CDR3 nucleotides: TGCAGCGTTGAACCCCGGGACAGGGGTGACGATGAGCAGTTCTTC.